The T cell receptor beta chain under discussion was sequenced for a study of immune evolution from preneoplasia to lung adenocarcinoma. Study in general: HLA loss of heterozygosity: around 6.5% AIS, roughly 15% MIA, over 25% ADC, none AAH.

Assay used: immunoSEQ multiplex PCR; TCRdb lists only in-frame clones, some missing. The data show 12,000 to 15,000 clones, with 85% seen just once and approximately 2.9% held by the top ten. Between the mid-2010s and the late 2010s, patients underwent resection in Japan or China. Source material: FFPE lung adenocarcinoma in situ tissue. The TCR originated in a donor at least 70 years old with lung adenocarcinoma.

CDR3 residues: CASSKGTGGCEKLFF. As DNA, the CDR3 is TGTGCCAGCAGCAAAGGGACAGGGGGCTGTGAAAAACTGTTTTTT. The V and J genes are TRBV21-1 and TRBJ1-4; the D call in the table, TRBD1, was not verified against the DNA. TRBV21-1 is an annotated pseudogene. The CDR3 spans 15 residues.